This T cell receptor (beta chain) was retrieved from a study of beta chain features in type 1 diabetes. General study points: Moderately but significantly shorter TCRB CDR3s were found in Type 1 diabetes patients in all four CD4+ subsets.

This clone was seen just once. What it binds is unknown. The CDR3 loop spans 15 amino acids. Trimming pared 0 bases from V and 5 bases from J, leaving 14 bases between. Germline CDR1 reads LNHNV; CDR2 reads YYDKDF (reference sequence). Expressed TCRB transcripts were sequenced because the entire RNA isolate underwent reverse transcription. Produced via immunoSEQ multiplex PCR; TCRdb's table is partial and in-frame only. The sample lists 150,000 to 200,000 clones; approximately 62% were seen once. What was sequenced was naive CD4+ T cells from blood. This receptor was identified in a man aged 25-40 years with type 1 diabetes. The rearrangement joins TRBV15 to TRBJ2-7; no firm D call. The CDR3 DNA reads as TGTGCCACCAGCAGAGATCAGTTATCTGGCGACGAGCAGTACTTC. It encodes CATSRDQLSGDEQYF. Complete variable domain (other parts from reference TRBV15 and TRBJ2-7): DAMVIQNPRYQVTQFGKPVTLSCSQTLNHNVMYWYQQKSSQAPKLLFHYYDKDFNNEADTPDNFQSRRPNTSFCFLDIRSPGLGDTAMYLCATSRDQLSGDEQYFGPGTRLTVT.